This T cell receptor beta chain was identified in a study of T-cell reconstitution after alpha-beta-depleted transplantation in children. This clonotype was seen at least ten times. Trimming at V came to 3 bases and at J to 6 bases, leaving 9 bases not matched to a gene. This CDR3 has 16 residues. Unique molecular identifiers were incorporated into the prepared TCRbeta library. TCRdb processed the PCR reads anew with MiXCR; each CDR3 protein has one entry. The sample lists more than 150,000 distinct CDR3 sequences, about 15% occurring once. The gene calls are TRBV12-3 or TRBV12-4 and TRBJ1-2; 11 positions match TRBD1. The sequencing here drew on PBMCs from the stem cell graft donor, taken from the stem cell graft. This TCR came from a human donor who donated a stem cell graft to a child with acute lymphoblastic leukemia. The CDR3 is CASSLGQGVILHGYTF. The CDR3 coding sequence is TGTGCCAGCAGTTTGGGACAGGGGGTCATCCTTCATGGCTACACCTTC.